This T cell receptor (beta chain) originates from a study of blood T cell repertoires in COVID-19. Study context: Collection of acute and convalescent COVID-19 samples took place in the United States, Italy and Spain. The cDNA or gDNA used as material had been derived from T cells, B-cell-depleted T cells, or PBMCs.

This clone was counted a few times. Sequencing was performed with immunoSEQ multiplex PCR; in TCRdb, only in-frame clones are kept and a portion is missing. Here the sample spans approximately 210,000 clones, about 89% being singletons. Trimming pared 9 bases from V and 6 bases from J, leaving 17 bases between. The CDR3 is 14 residues long. Germline assignment: CDR1 LNHDA and CDR2 SQIVND (reference sequence). Sequenced material: peripheral blood. V usage is TRBV19 and J usage is TRBJ2-2; a possible D gene is TRBD1 (6 bases). The source of this sequence is a woman aged 40 to 55 with acute or convalescent COVID-19. CDR3 sequence: CASTYEAGAGELFF. The CDR3 DNA reads TGTGCCAGCACCTACGAGGCAGGGGCCGGGGAGCTGTTTTTT.